The 22 T cell receptor beta chains below were found in one sample sequenced in a study of T cells after yellow fever vaccination. TCRdb re-analysed the 5' RACE reads in MiXCR, keeping a single row per CDR3 protein. Of hundreds of thousands of distinct CDR3 sequences listed, 9% to 15% are singletons. The sample here was PBMCs, taken on the day of the yellow fever booster vaccination. These TCRs come from a man aged 25-45 years who received the YFV17D yellow fever vaccine.

This rearrangement joins TRBV3-1 to TRBJ1-1, with D possibly matching TRBD1 (6 bases). The germline gives CDR1 LGHDT, CDR2 YNNKEL (reference sequence). There are 14 residues in the CDR3. Between the trimmed V and J ends, which lost 4 bases and 4 bases, there was a span of 13 bases. In nucleotides, the CDR3 is TGTGCCAGCAGCCTACGAGGGGGATCCACTGAAGCTTTCTTT. It specifies CASSLRGGSTEAFF.

This clonotype showed up many times. The rearrangement joins TRBV20-1 to TRBJ2-4; no definite D call. This CDR3 contains 15 residues. Germline V CDR1 and CDR2: DFQATT, SNEGSKA (reference sequence). V was pared by 0 bases and J by 0 bases, with 9 bases between. The CDR3 sequence: CSARDPSLAKNIQYF. The CDR3 region has the DNA TGCAGTGCTAGAGATCCAAGTCTAGCCAAAAACATTCAGTACTTC.

In its sample, this clonotype was seen many times. This chain joins TRBV25-1 and TRBJ2-6, with TRBD1 as a possible D gene (6 bases). In germline, CDR1 is MGHDK, CDR2 SYGVNS. The CDR3 is 15 residues long. The V and J ends lost 11 bases and 2 bases respectively, with 16 bases between them. The CDR3 reads CASRPRDTGANVLTF. The CDR3 bases are TGTGCCTCCCGCCCCCGGGACACTGGGGCCAACGTCCTGACTTTC.

The rearrangement joins TRBV11-2 to TRBJ2-3; 13 bases are shared with TRBD2. With V trimmed by 5 bases and J by 5 bases, 16 bases remained unmatched. Germline-derived CDR1 and CDR2 are SGHAT and FQNNGV. This CDR3 comprises 19 residues. The CDR3 DNA reads as TGTGCCAGCAGCCCCGAGGGACTAGCGGGATTCTCAAGAGGAGATACGCAGTATTTT. Encoded protein: CASSPEGLAGFSRGDTQYF.

Only a few counts were recorded for this clonotype. The chain combines TRBV5-6 with TRBJ2-6; 10 positions agree with TRBD2. This CDR3 is 19 amino acids long. Per the germline V gene, CDR1 is SGHDT and CDR2 is YYEEEE. Losses at the gene ends were 6 bases for V and 0 bases for J; bases not matched to a gene: 12. The CDR3 loop is CASNPTGLAWSSGANVLTF. CDR3 sequence (DNA): TGTGCCAGCAACCCGACGGGACTAGCGTGGAGCTCTGGGGCCAACGTCCTGACTTTC. The full variable domain, completed using reference TRBV5-6 and TRBJ2-6, is DAGVTQSPTHLIKTRGQQVTLRCSPKSGHDTVSWYQQALGQGPQFIFQYYEEEERQRGNFPDRFSGHQFPNYSSELNVNALLLGDSALYLCASNPTGLAWSSGANVLTFGAGSRLTVL.

This clonotype was seen more than once but under ten times. V is TRBV20-1 and J is TRBJ2-1; D not resolved. Germline values: CDR1 DFQATT, CDR2 SNEGSKA (reference sequence). The length of the CDR3 is 16 residues. V was trimmed by 2 bases and J by 3 bases, leaving 17 bases between them. CDR3: CSARQRQGQHYNEQFF. CDR3 nucleotides: TGCAGTGCTAGACAACGACAAGGTCAACACTACAATGAGCAGTTCTTC.

This clonotype was seen more than once but under ten times. The CDR3, as DNA: TGTGCCAGCAGCACCCCACTAGCGGTCGCGGGCACAGATACGCAGTATTTT. Residues: CASSTPLAVAGTDTQYF. The V gene is TRBV5-6, the J gene TRBJ2-3; 8 bases are shared with TRBD2. The J segment lost 1 base and the V segment lost 4 bases, leaving 11 bases of the junction unmatched. The germline V gene has CDR1 SGHDT and CDR2 YYEEEE. This CDR3 has 17 residues.

The table lists this clonotype with a few counts. The chain couples TRBV23-1 to TRBJ2-2; 9 bases are a match to TRBD1. TRBV23-1 is an ORF, and what it does is uncertain. The CDR3 is made up of 18 amino acids. V shed 7 bases, J shed 10 bases, and the junction held 22 bases outside the gene matches. CDR3 sequence (DNA): TGCGCCAGCAACCGGGGACAGGGACGTCCCAGGGCGTACCAGGAGCTGTTTTTT. It codes for CASNRGQGRPRAYQELFF.

V gene TRBV29-1 combines with J gene TRBJ2-7; D is ambiguous. The V end lost 7 bases, the J end lost 5 bases, and 12 bases lay between the germline ends. The germline V gene encodes CDR1 SQVTM and CDR2 ANQGSEA. The CDR3 has 11 amino acids. The CDR3 sequence is CSAQRGHEQYF. The CDR3 DNA is TGCAGCGCCCAACGAGGACACGAGCAGTACTTC.

In this sample, this clonotype turned up once. The gene calls are TRBV15 and TRBJ2-7; TRBD2 aligns across 9 bases. V lost 0 bases, J lost 6 bases, and 12 bases stayed unmatched. Germline loops: CDR1 LNHNV, CDR2 YYDKDF (reference sequence). CDR3 length equals 17 residues. The CDR3 region has the DNA TGTGCCACCAGCAGAGAGGATAGCGGGAGAGTCGGGAGCGAGCAGTACTTC. It encodes CATSREDSGRVGSEQYF.

This clonotype was found a few times. The chain links TRBV15 to TRBJ2-7; a weak D match, TRBD2 (5 bases). The CDR3 has 12 amino acids. Germline lookup yields CDR1 LNHNV and CDR2 YYDKDF (reference sequence). V was trimmed by 9 bases and J by 2 bases, leaving 11 bases between them. Written as DNA, the CDR3 is TGTGCCACGACGGAGGAGGCCTACGAGCAGTACTTC. It yields the protein CATTEEAYEQYF.

The gene calls are TRBV5-1 and TRBJ2-7, with unresolved D. This CDR3 contains 14 residues. Germline lookup yields CDR1 SGHRS and CDR2 YFSETQ. V lost 1 base to trimming and J lost 1 base, with 9 bases between them. CDR3 nucleotides: TGCGCCAGCAGCTTGAGGGTCCAATCCTACGAGCAGTACTTC. Translation: CASSLRVQSYEQYF.

This clonotype showed up just a few times. The rearrangement uses TRBV19 and TRBJ2-5; D not certain. Trimming cost V 4 bases and J 3 bases, with 9 bases left between them. This CDR3 has 13 amino acids. CDR1 is LNHDA, CDR2 SQIVND, per germline (reference sequence). CDR3 loop: CASSTTWEETQYF. The CDR3 nucleotides read TGTGCCAGTAGTACAACATGGGAAGAGACCCAGTACTTC.

The chain couples TRBV20-1 to TRBJ2-4, with TRBD2 as a possible D gene (6 bases). CDR3 length: 13 amino acids. Trimming removed 7 bases at V and 0 bases at J, with 10 bases between. Germline CDR1 is DFQATT and CDR2 is SNEGSKA (reference sequence). This CDR3 reads CSVGGRAKNIQYF. CDR3 nucleotides: TGCAGTGTAGGAGGGAGAGCCAAAAACATTCAGTACTTC.

The chain links TRBV5-4 to TRBJ2-1, with D perhaps TRBD2 (6 bases). CDR1 is SGHNT and CDR2 is YYREEE in the germline V gene (reference sequence). This CDR3 spans 15 amino acids. Trimming removed 3 bases from V and 4 bases from J, with 14 bases in between. The CDR3 sequence is CASSSSSGLYNEQFF. The CDR3 nucleotides are TGTGCCAGCAGCTCCTCGAGCGGGCTGTACAATGAGCAGTTCTTC.

This clonotype was counted only a few times. The chain joins TRBV7-2 to TRBJ2-5; D perhaps matches TRBD1 (5 bases). CDR3 size: 15 residues. V was shortened by 3 bases and J by 4 bases, with 15 bases between the two germline ends. Per germline, CDR1 SGHTA and CDR2 FQGNSA. The CDR3 bases are TGTGCCAGCAGCTTTTTCAGGGTAACTGGAGAGACCCAGTACTTC. Residues: CASSFFRVTGETQYF.

The V and J genes are TRBV5-6 and TRBJ2-1; no clear D. Germline assignment: CDR1 SGHDT and CDR2 YYEEEE. V was cut by 1 base and J by 5 bases, with 19 bases left in between. The CDR3 is 17 residues long. CDR3 bases: TGTGCCAGCAGCTTGTGGTACAGCCCCAACACAAACAATGAGCAGTTCTTC. Its protein is CASSLWYSPNTNNEQFF.

This clonotype was picked up a small number of times. The rearrangement joins TRBV5-1 to TRBJ2-2, with D maybe TRBD1 (5 bases). V shed 0 bases and J shed 0 bases, with 21 bases lying between them. The germline CDR1 and CDR2 sequences are SGHRS and YFSETQ. The CDR3 runs to 20 residues. The CDR3 DNA sequence: TGCGCCAGCAGCTTGGCCAATGGGCTAGGGGCCCTAACGAACACCGGGGAGCTGTTTTTT. Translation: CASSLANGLGALTNTGELFF.

The chain employs TRBV19 and TRBJ2-4, with a tentative D call TRBD2 (6 bases). Trimming removed 5 bases from V and 1 base from J, with 15 bases in between. The germline V gene has CDR1 LNHDA and CDR2 SQIVND (reference sequence). This CDR3 is built from 16 residues. The CDR3 DNA reads as TGTGCCAGTAGTCTGCTGAGTGGGGGGGCCAAAAACATTCAGTACTTC. Translating gives CASSLLSGGAKNIQYF.

This clonotype was found many times. V is TRBV14 and J is TRBJ2-1; D is unclear. The CDR3 totals 11 residues. V lost 4 bases to trimming and J lost 10 bases, with 8 bases between them. Germline-derived CDR1 and CDR2 are SGHDN and FVKESK. CDR3 bases: TGTGCCAGCAGCCCCAAGACAGAGCAGTTCTTC. As protein: CASSPKTEQFF.

The CDR3 here is CAISRTGVSGEQFF. In DNA, the CDR3 is TGTGCCATCAGCAGAACAGGGGTCAGCGGTGAGCAGTTCTTC. The chain uses TRBV10-3 and TRBJ2-1, with 7 positions matching TRBD1. The CDR3 spans 14 residues. Losses at the gene ends were 6 bases for V and 9 bases for J; bases not matched to a gene: 11. Germline CDR1 and CDR2: ENHRY and SYGVKD.

This clonotype has only a few counts. The chain combines TRBV27 with TRBJ2-3; no reliable D call. This CDR3 contains 16 residues. The germline V gene encodes CDR1 MNHEY and CDR2 SMNVEV (reference sequence). V was pared by 4 bases and J by 2 bases, with 16 bases between. DNA for the CDR3: TGTGCCAGCAGTTGGGGTGGCGGAGCTGTCACAGATACGCAGTATTTT. Amino acids: CASSWGGGAVTDTQYF.